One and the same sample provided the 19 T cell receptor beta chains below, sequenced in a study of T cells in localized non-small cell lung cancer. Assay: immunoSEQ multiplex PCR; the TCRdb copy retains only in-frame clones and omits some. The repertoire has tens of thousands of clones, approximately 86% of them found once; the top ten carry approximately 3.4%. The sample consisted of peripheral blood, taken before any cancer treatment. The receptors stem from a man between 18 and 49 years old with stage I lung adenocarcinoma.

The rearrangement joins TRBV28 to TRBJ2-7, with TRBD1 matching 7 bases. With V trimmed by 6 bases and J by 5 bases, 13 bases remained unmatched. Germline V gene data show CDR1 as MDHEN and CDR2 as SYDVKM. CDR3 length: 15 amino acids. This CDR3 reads CASRSQGGFADEQYF. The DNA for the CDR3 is TGTGCCAGCAGGTCCCAAGGGGGCTTTGCCGACGAGCAGTACTTC.

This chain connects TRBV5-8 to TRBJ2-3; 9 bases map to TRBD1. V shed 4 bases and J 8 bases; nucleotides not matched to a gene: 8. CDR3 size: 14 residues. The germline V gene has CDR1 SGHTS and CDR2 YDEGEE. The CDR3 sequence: CASSPGTGSGTQYF. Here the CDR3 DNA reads TGTGCCAGCAGCCCCGGGACAGGGTCGGGTACGCAGTATTTT.

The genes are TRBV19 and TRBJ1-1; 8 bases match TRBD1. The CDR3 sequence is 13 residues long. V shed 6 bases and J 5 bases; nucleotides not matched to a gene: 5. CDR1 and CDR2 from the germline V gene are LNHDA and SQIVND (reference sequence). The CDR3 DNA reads TGTGCCAGTAGGGACAGGGCCTCGACTGAAGCTTTCTTT. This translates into CASRDRASTEAFF.

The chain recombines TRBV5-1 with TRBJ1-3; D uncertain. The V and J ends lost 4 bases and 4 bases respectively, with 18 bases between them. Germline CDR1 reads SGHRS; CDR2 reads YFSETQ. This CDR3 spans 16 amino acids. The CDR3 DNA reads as TGCGCCAGCAGCCCCGTGGACCGACAACGGGGAAACACCATATATTTT. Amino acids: CASSPVDRQRGNTIYF.

DNA for the CDR3: TGTGCCACAGGACAGGGGGGCAGGGAGACCCAGTACTTC. Translating gives CATGQGGRETQYF. The gene calls are TRBV19 and TRBJ2-5, with 10 bases aligning to TRBD1. The CDR3 loop spans 13 amino acids. The V gene end was trimmed by 10 bases and the J gene end by 5 bases; junction bases not matched to a gene: 7. The V gene's germline CDR1 is LNHDA and CDR2 SQIVND (reference sequence).

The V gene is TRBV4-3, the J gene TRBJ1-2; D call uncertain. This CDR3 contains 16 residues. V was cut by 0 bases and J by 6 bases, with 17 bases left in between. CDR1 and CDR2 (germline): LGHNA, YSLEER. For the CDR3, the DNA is TGCGCCAGCAGCCAAGATATAGCCAGGCCTTCAAATGGCTACACCTTC. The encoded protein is CASSQDIARPSNGYTF.

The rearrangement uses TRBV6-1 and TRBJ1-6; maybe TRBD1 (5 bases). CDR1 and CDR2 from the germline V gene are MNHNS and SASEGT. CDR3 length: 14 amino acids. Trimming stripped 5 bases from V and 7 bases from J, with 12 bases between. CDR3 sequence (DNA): TGTGCCAGCAGTACCACTGGGGGGAATTCACCCCTCCACTTT. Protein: CASSTTGGNSPLHF.

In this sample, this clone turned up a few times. CDR3 residues: CASSLGVRTNSPLHF. Here the CDR3 DNA reads TGTGCCAGCAGCTTAGGAGTCAGAACTAATTCACCCCTCCACTTT. This sequence joins TRBV11-2 and TRBJ1-6; D unclear. Trimming left V 1 base short and J 6 bases short, with 10 bases between. Per germline, CDR1 SGHAT and CDR2 FQNNGV. The CDR3 sequence is 15 residues long.

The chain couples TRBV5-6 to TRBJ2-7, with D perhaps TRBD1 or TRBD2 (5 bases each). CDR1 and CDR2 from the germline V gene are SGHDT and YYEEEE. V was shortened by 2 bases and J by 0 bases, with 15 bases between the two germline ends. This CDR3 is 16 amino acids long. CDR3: CASSFLGVRSSYEQYF. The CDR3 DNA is TGTGCCAGCAGCTTCCTGGGGGTCCGAAGCTCCTACGAGCAGTACTTC.

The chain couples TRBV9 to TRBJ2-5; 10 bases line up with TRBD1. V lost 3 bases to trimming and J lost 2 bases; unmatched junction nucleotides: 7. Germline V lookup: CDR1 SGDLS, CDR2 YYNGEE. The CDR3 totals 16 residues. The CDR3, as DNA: TGTGCCAGCAGCGGGGGACAGGGGATGGGGCAAGAGACCCAGTACTTC. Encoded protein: CASSGGQGMGQETQYF.

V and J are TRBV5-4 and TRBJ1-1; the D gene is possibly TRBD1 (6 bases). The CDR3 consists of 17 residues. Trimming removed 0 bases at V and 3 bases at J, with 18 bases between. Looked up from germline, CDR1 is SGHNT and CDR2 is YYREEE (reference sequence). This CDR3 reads CASSLDYMLGGDTEAFF. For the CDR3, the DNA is TGTGCCAGCAGCTTGGATTACATGTTAGGGGGGGACACTGAAGCTTTCTTT.

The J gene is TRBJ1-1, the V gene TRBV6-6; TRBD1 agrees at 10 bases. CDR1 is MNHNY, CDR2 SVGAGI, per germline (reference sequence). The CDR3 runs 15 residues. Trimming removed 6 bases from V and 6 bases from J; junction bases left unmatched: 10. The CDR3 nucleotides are TGTGCCAGCAGAAAGGGACAGGGGAAGCCATCTGAAGCTTTCTTT. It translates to CASRKGQGKPSEAFF.

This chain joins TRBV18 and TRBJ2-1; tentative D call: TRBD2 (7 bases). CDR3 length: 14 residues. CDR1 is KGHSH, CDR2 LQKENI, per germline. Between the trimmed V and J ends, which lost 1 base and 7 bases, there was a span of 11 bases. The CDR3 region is CASSPQGGLNEQFF. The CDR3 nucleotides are TGTGCCAGCTCACCACAGGGGGGGCTGAATGAGCAGTTCTTC. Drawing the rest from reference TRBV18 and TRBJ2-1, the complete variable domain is NAGVMQNPRHLVRRRGQEARLRCSPMKGHSHVYWYRQLPEEGLKFMVYLQKENIIDESGMPKERFSAEFPKEGPSILRIQQVVRGDSAAYFCASSPQGGLNEQFFGPGTRLTVL.

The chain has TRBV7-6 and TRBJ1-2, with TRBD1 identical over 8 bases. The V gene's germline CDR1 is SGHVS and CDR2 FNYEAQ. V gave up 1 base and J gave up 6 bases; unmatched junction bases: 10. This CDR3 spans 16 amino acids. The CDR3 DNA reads TGTGCCAGCAGCTTAGACCAGGACAGGGAGTTGGATGGCTACACCTTC. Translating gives CASSLDQDRELDGYTF. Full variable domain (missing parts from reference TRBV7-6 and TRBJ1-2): GAGVSQSPRYKVTKRGQDVALRCDPISGHVSLYWYRQALGQGPEFLTYFNYEAQQDKSGLPNDRFSAERPEGSISTLTIQRTEQRDSAMYRCASSLDQDRELDGYTFGSGTRLTVV.

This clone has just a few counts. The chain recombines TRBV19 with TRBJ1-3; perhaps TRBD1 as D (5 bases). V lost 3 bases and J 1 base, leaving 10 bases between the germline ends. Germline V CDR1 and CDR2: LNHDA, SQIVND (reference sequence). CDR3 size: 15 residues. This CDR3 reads CASSIARVSGNTIYF. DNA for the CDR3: TGTGCCAGTAGTATCGCCAGGGTATCTGGAAACACCATATATTTT.

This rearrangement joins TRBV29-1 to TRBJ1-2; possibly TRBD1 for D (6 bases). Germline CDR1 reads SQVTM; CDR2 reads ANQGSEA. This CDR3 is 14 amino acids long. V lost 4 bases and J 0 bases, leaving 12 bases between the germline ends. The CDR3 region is CSVGTVYPNYGYTF. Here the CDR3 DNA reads TGCAGCGTTGGGACAGTCTACCCTAACTATGGCTACACCTTC.

CDR3 coding DNA: TGTGCCAGCAGCTTAGCAGGGAACACCGGGGAGCTGTTTTTT. Encoded protein: CASSLAGNTGELFF. The chain links TRBV7-2 to TRBJ2-2; no reliable D call. This CDR3 comprises 14 residues. The V end was cut by 0 bases, the J end by 1 base, with 3 bases between. Germline V gene data show CDR1 as SGHTA and CDR2 as FQGNSA.

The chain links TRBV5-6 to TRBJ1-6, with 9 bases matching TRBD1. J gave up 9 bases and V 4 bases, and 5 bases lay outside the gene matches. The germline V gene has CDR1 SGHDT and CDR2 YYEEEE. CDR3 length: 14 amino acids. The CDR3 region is CASSRGTGSSPLHF. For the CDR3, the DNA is TGTGCCAGCAGCCGAGGGACAGGGAGTTCACCCCTCCACTTT.

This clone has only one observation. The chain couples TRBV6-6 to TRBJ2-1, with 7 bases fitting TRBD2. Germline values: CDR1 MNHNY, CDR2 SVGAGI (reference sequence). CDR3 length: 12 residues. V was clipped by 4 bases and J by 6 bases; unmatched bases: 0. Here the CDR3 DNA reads TGTGCCAGCAGTTGGGGGGGCAATGAGCAGTTCTTC. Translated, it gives CASSWGGNEQFF.